These T cell receptor beta chains were read from a single sample in a study of blood T cell repertoires in COVID-19. Clones were sequenced by immunoSEQ multiplex PCR, and TCRdb holds only the in-frame ones, with some missing. The profile covers 380,000 or so clones, with around 90% appearing a single time and approximately 2.1% taken by the ten largest. The source material was PBMCs or T cells enriched from blood (not recorded which). The receptors were gathered from a woman aged 40 to 49 with acute COVID-19. Each CDR3 is given with its conserved first and last residue. A D gene is named only where the DNA matches it firmly. Size is stated for part of the rows, as once, few or many counts, or as a class when the clone is expanded.

j_gene: TRBJ1-5
abundance: once
v_gene: TRBV7-9
d_gene: TRBD1
CDR3aa: CASAGGGGQPQHF
CDR3nt: TGTGCCAGCGCAGGGGGCGGAGGTCAGCCCCAGCATTTT

j_gene: TRBJ2-2
abundance: -
v_gene: TRBV19
d_gene: -
CDR3aa: CASSSPREITGELFF
CDR3nt: TGTGCCAGTAGCTCGCCCCGGGAAATCACCGGGGAGCTGTTTTTT

j_gene: TRBJ2-5
abundance: -
v_gene: TRBV10-3
d_gene: TRBD1
CDR3aa: CAISRDRDQETQYF
CDR3nt: TGTGCCATCAGTAGGGACAGGGACCAAGAGACCCAGTACTTC

j_gene: TRBJ2-7
abundance: -
v_gene: TRBV2
d_gene: TRBD2
CDR3aa: CASISGLAYEQYF
CDR3nt: TGTGCCAGCATATCGGGACTAGCCTACGAGCAGTACTTC

j_gene: TRBJ1-1
abundance: -
v_gene: TRBV14
d_gene: -
CDR3aa: CASSRISRGEGSFEAFF
CDR3nt: TGTGCCAGCAGCCGAATAAGCCGGGGGGAAGGGTCTTTTGAAGCTTTCTTT

j_gene: TRBJ1-5
abundance: -
v_gene: TRBV29-1
d_gene: -
CDR3aa: CSVEDRAFDGIQPQHF
CDR3nt: TGCAGCGTTGAAGACCGGGCCTTCGACGGGATTCAGCCCCAGCATTTT

j_gene: TRBJ2-7
abundance: -
v_gene: TRBV18
d_gene: TRBD1
CDR3aa: CASSPTTGGQYEQYF
CDR3nt: TGTGCCAGCTCACCTACGACAGGGGGTCAGTACGAGCAGTACTTC

j_gene: TRBJ2-7
abundance: -
v_gene: TRBV10-3
d_gene: TRBD1
CDR3aa: CAISETGGAAYEQYF
CDR3nt: TGTGCCATCAGTGAGACAGGGGGCGCAGCCTACGAGCAGTACTTC

j_gene: TRBJ1-2
abundance: -
v_gene: TRBV2
d_gene: TRBD1
CDR3aa: CASSEFDRESDGYTF
CDR3nt: TGTGCCAGCAGTGAGTTTGACAGGGAGTCGGATGGCTACACCTTC

j_gene: TRBJ1-2
abundance: -
v_gene: TRBV12-3/TRBV12-4
d_gene: -
CDR3aa: CASSLGAAHGYTF
CDR3nt: TGTGCCAGCAGTTTAGGGGCAGCCCATGGCTACACCTTC